The 11 T cell receptor beta chains in this list originate from one sample, sequenced in a study of T cells in Graves' hyperthyroidism and ophthalmopathy. RNA transcripts were the template for amplifying TCR beta CDR3 regions. TCR CDR3 regions were first amplified by RT-PCR with HTBI primers. TCRdb called the multiplex PCR reads again in MiXCR, with one record for every CDR3 protein. The sample has about 380,000 distinct CDR3 sequences; 15% to 20% are singletons. Sequencing used blood. These receptor sequences come from a young man with Graves' ophthalmopathy.

This rearrangement joins TRBV5-1 to TRBJ2-1, with D possibly called TRBD1 or TRBD2 (7 bases each). V was clipped by 4 bases and J by 7 bases, with 21 bases between them. The CDR3 consists of 16 residues. CDR1 SGHRS and CDR2 YFSETQ come from the germline V gene. The CDR3 here is CASSLEVQGGGNEQFF. The CDR3 region has the DNA TGCGCCAGCAGCCTAGAGGTTCAGGGGGGGGGAAATGAGCAGTTCTTC.

J is TRBJ1-5 and V is TRBV6-5; D possibly corresponds to TRBD1 (5 bases). Germline V lookup: CDR1 MNHEY, CDR2 SVGAGI. The CDR3 contains 16 residues. V shed 0 bases and J shed 4 bases, with 13 bases lying between them. The CDR3 nucleotides are TGTGCCAGCAGTTACTCGAACCAGGGTGAGAATCAGCCCCAGCATTTT. This encodes CASSYSNQGENQPQHF.

This clonotype was seen a few times. The chain joins TRBV28 to TRBJ1-2; the match to TRBD1 covers 9 bases. The junction had 5 bases not matched to a gene; V was cut back by 3 bases and J by 6 bases. The V gene's germline CDR1 is MDHEN and CDR2 SYDVKM. There are 14 residues in the CDR3. The CDR3 reads CASSFGTGQDGYTF. Written as DNA, the CDR3 is TGTGCCAGCAGTTTTGGGACAGGGCAAGATGGCTACACCTTC.

The V and J genes are TRBV5-1 and TRBJ2-5; D remains ambiguous. This CDR3 has 15 residues. V lost 2 bases and J 3 bases, leaving 14 bases between the germline ends. CDR1 is SGHRS and CDR2 is YFSETQ in the germline V gene. The chain's CDR3 is CASSLGTGPEETQYF. In DNA form, the CDR3 reads TGCGCCAGCAGCTTAGGAACCGGGCCAGAAGAGACCCAGTACTTC.

The rearrangement links TRBV9 to TRBJ1-2; D uncertain. Germline values: CDR1 SGDLS, CDR2 YYNGEE. The CDR3 is 12 amino acids. V shed 5 bases and J shed 2 bases, with 7 bases lying between them. The CDR3 DNA follows: TGTGCCAGCAGTCACAGAAACTATGGCTACACCTTC. It encodes CASSHRNYGYTF.

There are many counts of this clonotype. J is TRBJ1-2 and V is TRBV11-2, with a possible D match to TRBD1 (6 bases). The CDR3 loop spans 13 amino acids. In germline, CDR1 is SGHAT, CDR2 FQNNGV. Trimming left V 4 bases short and J 3 bases short, with 9 bases between. The CDR3 is CASSSYRDYGYTF. CDR3 in DNA: TGTGCCAGCAGCTCGTACAGGGACTATGGCTACACCTTC.

The V call is TRBV15, the J call TRBJ1-5, with 8 bases matching TRBD1. J lost 3 bases, V lost 0 bases, and 4 bases had no gene match. The CDR3 has 16 residues. Germline V CDR1 and CDR2: LNHNV, YYDKDF (reference sequence). CDR3 nucleotides: TGTGCCACCAGCAGAGAGGGACAGGTGTCCAATCAGCCCCAGCATTTT. Amino acid sequence: CATSREGQVSNQPQHF.

This clonotype showed up many times. The chain's CDR3 is CASSLDKNQPQHF. The CDR3 DNA sequence: TGTGCCAGCAGCTTAGACAAGAATCAGCCCCAGCATTTT. The V and J genes are TRBV7-9 and TRBJ1-5; no clear D gene. The germline V gene has CDR1 SEHNR and CDR2 FQNEAQ (reference sequence). The CDR3 is 13 amino acids. The germline V and J ends were trimmed by 1 base and 4 bases, with 5 bases remaining between them. Full variable domain (rest looked up from reference TRBV7-9 and TRBJ1-5): DTGVSQNPRHKITKRGQNVTFRCDPISEHNRLYWYRQTLGQGPEFLTYFQNEAQLEKSRLLSDRFSAERPKGSFSTLEIQRTEQGDSAMYLCASSLDKNQPQHFGDGTRLSIL.

The chain recombines TRBV7-9 with TRBJ1-2; no clear D gene. There are 15 residues in the CDR3. V was clipped by 1 base and J by 4 bases, with 13 bases between them. Germline CDR1 and CDR2: SEHNR and FQNEAQ (reference sequence). Here the CDR3 reads CASSLDGLQLYGYTF. The CDR3 DNA reads as TGTGCCAGCAGCTTAGACGGCTTACAACTCTATGGCTACACCTTC.

The chain has TRBV12-3 or TRBV12-4 and TRBJ1-2, with D perhaps TRBD1 (6 bases). Trimming pared 6 bases from V and 3 bases from J, leaving 14 bases between. This CDR3 is built from 14 residues. CDR3 nucleotides: TGTGCCAGCAGCACTCCGGGACAACACTATGGCTACACCTTC. Protein sequence: CASSTPGQHYGYTF.

This clonotype was counted only a few times. This chain uses TRBV6-6 with TRBJ2-7; TRBD1 is a possible D gene (5 bases). The V gene lost 2 bases and the J gene lost 6 bases, with 11 bases spanning the gap. This CDR3 has 13 residues. CDR1 and CDR2 (germline): MNHNY, SVGAGI (reference sequence). CDR3 nucleotides: TGTGCCAGCAGTTACGGGGCGGCGCGCGAGCAGTACTTC. It translates to CASSYGAAREQYF.